This T cell receptor beta chain was identified in a study of blood T cell repertoires in COVID-19. This clone was recorded a few times. Clones were sequenced by immunoSEQ multiplex PCR, and TCRdb holds only the in-frame ones, with some missing. Of 70,000 or so clones in the sample, about 80% were seen once. The CDR3 consists of 15 residues. Germline V gives CDR1 MGHRA, CDR2 YSYEKL. The J segment lost 2 bases and the V segment lost 5 bases, leaving 9 bases of the junction unmatched. This rearrangement joins TRBV4-1 to TRBJ2-7; 7 bases match TRBD1. Sequences were obtained from peripheral blood. This clonotype was obtained from a human donor in a cohort sampled during active COVID-19. The DNA of the CDR3 is TGCGCCAGCAGCTCGCGACAGGGATTAGCCTACGAGCAGTACTTC. This sequence encodes CASSSRQGLAYEQYF.